This T cell receptor beta chain was retrieved from a study of blood T cell repertoires in COVID-19. For the study at large: Donors in the United States, Italy and Spain gave samples during acute or convalescent COVID-19.

V shed 0 bases and J 5 bases; nucleotides not matched to a gene: 7. The germline gives CDR1 LNHNV, CDR2 YYDKDF (reference sequence). CDR3 size: 16 residues. Produced via immunoSEQ multiplex PCR; TCRdb's table is partial and in-frame only. The sample records around 180,000 clones, 70% to 90% being singletons. The chain combines TRBV15 with TRBJ2-3; 8 nucleotides agree with TRBD2. The sequence came from a middle-aged man with active or convalescent COVID-19. The sequenced sample was peripheral blood. CDR3 in DNA: TGTGCCACCAGCAGAGATCCGGGGGGGGGTCAAGATACGCAGTATTTT. Protein: CATSRDPGGGQDTQYF.